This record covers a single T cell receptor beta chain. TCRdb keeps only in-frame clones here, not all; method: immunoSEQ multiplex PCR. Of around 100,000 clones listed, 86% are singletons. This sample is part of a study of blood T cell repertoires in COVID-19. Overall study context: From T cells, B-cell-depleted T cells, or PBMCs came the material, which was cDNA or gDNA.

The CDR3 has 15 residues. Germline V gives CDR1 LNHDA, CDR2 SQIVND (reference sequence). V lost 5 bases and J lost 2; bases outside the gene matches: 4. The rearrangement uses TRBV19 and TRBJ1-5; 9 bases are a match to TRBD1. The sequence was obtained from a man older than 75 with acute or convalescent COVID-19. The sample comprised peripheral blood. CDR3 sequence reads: CASSSDRGRNQPQHF. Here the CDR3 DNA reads TGTGCCAGTAGTTCGGACAGGGGTCGCAATCAGCCCCAGCATTTT.